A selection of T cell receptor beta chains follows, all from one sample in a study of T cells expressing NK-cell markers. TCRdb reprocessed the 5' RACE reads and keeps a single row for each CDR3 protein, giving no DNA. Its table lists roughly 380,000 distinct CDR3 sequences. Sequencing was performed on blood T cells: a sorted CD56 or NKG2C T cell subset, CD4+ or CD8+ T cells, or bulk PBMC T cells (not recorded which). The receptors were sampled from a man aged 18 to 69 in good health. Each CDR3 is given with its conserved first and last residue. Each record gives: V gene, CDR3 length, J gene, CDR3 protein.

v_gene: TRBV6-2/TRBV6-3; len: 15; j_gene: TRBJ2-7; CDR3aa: CASSSAGTGALEQYF
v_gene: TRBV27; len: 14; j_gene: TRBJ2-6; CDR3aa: CASSFARGANVLTF
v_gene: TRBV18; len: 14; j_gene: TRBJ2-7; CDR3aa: CASSPYGIHHEQYF
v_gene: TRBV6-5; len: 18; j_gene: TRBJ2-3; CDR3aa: CASSYTGVRTGDRDTQYF
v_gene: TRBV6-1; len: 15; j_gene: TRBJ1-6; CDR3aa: CASRDQQGRHSPLHF
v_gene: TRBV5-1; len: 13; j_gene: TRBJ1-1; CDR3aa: CASKQMSYTEAFF
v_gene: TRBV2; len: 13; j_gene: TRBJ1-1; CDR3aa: CASSEEGSTEAFF
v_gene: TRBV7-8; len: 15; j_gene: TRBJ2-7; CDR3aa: CASRIGRPDYYEQYF
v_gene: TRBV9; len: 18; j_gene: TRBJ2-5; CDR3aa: CASSVRGGGQGFQETQYF
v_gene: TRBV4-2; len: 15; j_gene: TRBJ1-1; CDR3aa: CASSPPASGQKEAFF
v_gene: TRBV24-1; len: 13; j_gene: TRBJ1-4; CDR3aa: CATRTGISGELFF
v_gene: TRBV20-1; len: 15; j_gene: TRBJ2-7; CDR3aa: CSATRPGQISNVQYF
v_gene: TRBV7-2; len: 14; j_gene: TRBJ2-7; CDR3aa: CASSFSNGFYEQYF
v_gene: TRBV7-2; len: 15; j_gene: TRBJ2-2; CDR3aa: CASSARTGNTGELFF
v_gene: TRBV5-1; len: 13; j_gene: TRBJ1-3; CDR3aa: CASSGQEGNTIYF
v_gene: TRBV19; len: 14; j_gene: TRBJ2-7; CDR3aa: CASSIVGSFYEQYF
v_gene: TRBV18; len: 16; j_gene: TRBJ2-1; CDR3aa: CASSPLKATRYNEQFF